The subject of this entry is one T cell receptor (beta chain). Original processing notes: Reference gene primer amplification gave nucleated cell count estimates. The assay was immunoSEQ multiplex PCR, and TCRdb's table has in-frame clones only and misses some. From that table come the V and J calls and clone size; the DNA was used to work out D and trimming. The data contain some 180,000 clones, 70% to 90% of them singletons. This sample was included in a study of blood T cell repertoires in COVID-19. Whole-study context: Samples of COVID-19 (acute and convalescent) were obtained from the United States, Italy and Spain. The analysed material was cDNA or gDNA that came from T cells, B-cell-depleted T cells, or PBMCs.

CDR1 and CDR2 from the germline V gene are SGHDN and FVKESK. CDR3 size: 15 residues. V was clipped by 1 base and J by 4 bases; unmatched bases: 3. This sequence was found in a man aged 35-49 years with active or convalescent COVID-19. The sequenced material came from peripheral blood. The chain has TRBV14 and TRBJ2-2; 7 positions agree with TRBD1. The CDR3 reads CASSQGQGVTGELFF. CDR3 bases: TGTGCCAGCAGCCAAGGACAGGGAGTCACCGGGGAGCTGTTTTTT.